This TCR beta chain was found in a study of cytomegalovirus exposure and HLA in healthy donors. Whole-study context: Prior work identified more than 90 million unique TCR beta sequences in about 179 million T cells. Genotyping of hundreds of donors showed that over 80% belonged to the Caucasian-associated ancestry cluster. Study-wide points: Rates of TCR association differed by HLA locus in a later analysis, with DRB1 highest and HLA-C lowest. A further, later analysis showed that HLA-associated TCR beta chains (compared with equally common others) were more clonally expanded.

It was with 60 Vbeta and 13 Jbeta primers that the PCR ran. Profiling relied on immunoSEQ multiplex PCR, and the TCRdb table lists in-frame clones only, not all of them. Among about 92,000 clones, under 85% were seen once, and the ten largest hold about 7%. The CDR3 loop spans 17 amino acids. The V gene's germline CDR1 is MGHDK and CDR2 SYGVNS. The V and J ends lost 6 bases and 0 bases, in that order; junction bases with no gene match: 7. Of note for this clone: Its antigen is as yet unknown.

This chain joins TRBV25-1 and TRBJ2-6, with 8 nucleotides matching TRBD1. Sequenced: PBMCs. This sequence originates from a man aged 45 to 65 in good health and CMV-seropositive. DNA for the CDR3: TGTGCCAGCAGCGGACAGGGTAAAGACTCTGGGGCCAACGTCCTGACTTTC. Its translation: CASSGQGKDSGANVLTF.